The clone carrying this T cell receptor beta chain was seen a single time. The data are from a study of PD-L1 blockade in urothelial cancer. On the study more broadly: In the patient group, most of the roughly 30 were males with bladder-origin urothelial cancer. Between 0 and 3 chemotherapy regimens preceded treatment for each patient. Samples of blood were analyzed 3 weeks (second dose) and 6 weeks after treatment start. Typically, measured as a median, blood samples had 130,000 to 150,000 T cells.

V dropped 4 bases and J dropped 4 bases, with 15 bases sitting between them. The CDR3 runs 15 residues. Germline V gives CDR1 LGHNA, CDR2 YSLEER. Time point noted: peripheral blood 6 weeks after treatment start. Sequenced by immunoSEQ multiplex PCR; TCRdb stores in-frame clones only, minus some. Of 40,000 to 55,000 clones in the sample, more than 75% were seen once. Sample: PBMCs, taken around atezolizumab (anti-PD-L1) treatment. The J gene is TRBJ2-3, the V gene TRBV4-3; maybe TRBD1 (5 bases). This TCR derives from a man in his 60s with urothelial cancer. CDR3 protein: CASSLQGFEADTQYF. CDR3 coding DNA: TGCGCCAGCAGCCTGCAGGGTTTTGAGGCAGATACGCAGTATTTT.